This is a list of T cell receptor beta chains from one sample in a study of identical twins. TCRdb called the 5' RACE reads again in MiXCR, with one record for every CDR3 protein. This repertoire shows some 250,000 distinct CDR3 sequences, 6.5% found once; its top ten account for roughly 15%. These same data were also listed under a study on T cells expressing NK-cell markers.

Sequencing was done on a sample of CD8+ T cells sorted from blood. The receptors stem from a woman younger than 35 in good health. Each CDR3 is given with its conserved first and last residue. D genes are given only for firm matches. Some rows mark clone size as missing; the rest say once, few, many or name a class of expanded clone.

v_call	d_call	clone_size	j_call	cdr3_aa	cdr3_nt
TRBV7-9	NA	NA	TRBJ1-1	CASSNGGGVGTEAFF	TGTGCCAGCAGCAACGGCGGGGGGGTAGGCACTGAAGCTTTCTTT
TRBV9	NA	few	TRBJ1-1	CASSPYMRMNTEAFF	TGTGCCAGCAGCCCCTACATGAGGATGAACACTGAAGCTTTCTTT
TRBV5-5	NA	NA	TRBJ1-4	CASSIPQNEKLFF	TGTGCCAGCAGCATACCACAGAATGAAAAACTGTTTTTT
TRBV7-9	NA	NA	TRBJ1-2	CASSWPMGYGYTF	TGTGCCAGCAGCTGGCCTATGGGGTATGGCTACACCTTC
TRBV6-2/TRBV6-3	TRBD1	many	TRBJ1-5	CASKEGTGSNQPQHF	TGTGCCAGCAAAGAAGGGACAGGTAGCAATCAGCCCCAGCATTTT
TRBV20-1	NA	NA	TRBJ2-7	CSAQTQGQAYEQYF	TGCAGTGCACAGACCCAGGGCCAGGCCTACGAGCAGTACTTC
TRBV3-1	NA	once	TRBJ2-7	CASSQGLAGANSYEQYF	TGTGCCAGCAGCCAAGGTCTCGCGGGGGCAAACTCCTACGAGCAGTACTTC
TRBV4-1	NA	NA	TRBJ2-3	CASSQDGRVVGYF	TGCGCCAGCAGCCAAGATGGCAGGGTGGTGGGGTATTTT
TRBV4-3	NA	few	TRBJ2-3	CASSQVLGQRTDTQYF	TGCGCCAGCAGCCAAGTTCTAGGACAGCGCACAGATACGCAGTATTTT
TRBV29-1	TRBD1	few	TRBJ2-2	CSVGTGDTGELFF	TGCAGCGTTGGTACAGGGGACACCGGGGAGCTGTTTTTT
TRBV7-9	NA	many	TRBJ2-7	CASSFPITEEQYF	TGTGCCAGCAGCTTCCCGATCACTGAGGAGCAGTACTTC
TRBV19	NA	NA	TRBJ1-1	CASSIDGVMNTEAFF	TGTGCCAGTAGTATTGACGGGGTGATGAACACTGAAGCTTTCTTT
TRBV2	NA	few	TRBJ1-1	CAWGPRNTEAFF	TGTGCGTGGGGACCAAGGAACACTGAAGCTTTCTTT
TRBV27	NA	few	TRBJ1-1	CASSRVGSNTEAFF	TGTGCCAGCAGCCGGGTGGGGTCGAACACTGAAGCTTTCTTT
TRBV4-2	NA	many	TRBJ2-1	CASSQEGGPYNEQFF	TGTGCCAGCAGCCAAGAGGGGGGGCCCTACAATGAGCAGTTCTTC
TRBV12-3/TRBV12-4	NA	many	TRBJ2-3	CASSSVPNTQYF	TGTGCCAGCAGTTCGGTTCCAAATACGCAGTATTTT
TRBV5-1	NA	many	TRBJ1-2	CASSLDQGTFGGYTF	TGCGCCAGCAGCTTGGATCAGGGTACTTTCGGAGGCTACACCTTC
TRBV11-3	TRBD1	NA	TRBJ1-1	CASSSRQGDSTEAFF	TGTGCCAGCAGCTCCCGACAGGGAGACAGCACTGAAGCTTTCTTT
TRBV21-1	NA	few	TRBJ1-2	CASSKGNYGYTF	TGTGCCAGCAGCAAAGGAAACTATGGCTACACCTTC
TRBV5-5	TRBD2	many	TRBJ2-3	CASSSPLADDTQYF	TGTGCCAGCAGCTCCCCGCTAGCGGACGATACGCAGTATTTT
TRBV12-3/TRBV12-4	NA	few	TRBJ2-1	CASSLRVDEQFF	TGTGCCAGCAGCCTCAGGGTTGACGAGCAGTTCTTC
TRBV12-3/TRBV12-4	TRBD2	NA	TRBJ2-3	CASSSGPVAGGLDTQYF	TGTGCCAGCAGTTCCGGCCCGGTAGCGGGGGGTTTAGATACGCAGTATTTT
TRBV7-9	NA	NA	TRBJ2-3	CASSPWGEDTQYF	TGTGCCAGCAGCCCCTGGGGGGAGGATACGCAGTATTTT
TRBV11-2	NA	NA	TRBJ2-3	CASSLEGSGYTDTQYF	TGTGCCAGCAGCTTAGAGGGTAGCGGCTACACAGATACGCAGTATTTT
TRBV9	NA	NA	TRBJ2-3	CASSVAKDKDTQYF	TGTGCCAGCAGCGTAGCCAAGGACAAAGATACGCAGTATTTT
TRBV7-8	TRBD2	many	TRBJ2-3	CASSQLSGMTDTQYF	TGTGCCAGCAGCCAACTAAGCGGGATGACAGATACGCAGTATTTT
TRBV19	TRBD1	many	TRBJ1-5	CASTTTGAFNQPQHF	TGTGCCAGTACCACGACAGGGGCTTTCAATCAGCCCCAGCATTTT
TRBV7-6	TRBD2	NA	TRBJ2-1	CASSSGLAGGVDNEQFF	TGTGCCAGCAGCTCAGGACTAGCGGGAGGGGTCGACAATGAGCAGTTCTTC
TRBV7-6	TRBD1	many	TRBJ2-7	CASSLGQLHYEQYF	TGTGCCAGCAGCTTGGGACAGCTGCACTACGAGCAGTACTTC
TRBV3-1	NA	many	TRBJ1-2	CASSQDSRFGGYTF	TGTGCCAGCAGCCAAGATAGCAGGTTCGGTGGCTACACCTTC
TRBV12-3/TRBV12-4	TRBD2	many	TRBJ2-1	CASSWGLAGIEQFF	TGTGCCAGCAGTTGGGGACTAGCGGGAATTGAGCAGTTCTTC